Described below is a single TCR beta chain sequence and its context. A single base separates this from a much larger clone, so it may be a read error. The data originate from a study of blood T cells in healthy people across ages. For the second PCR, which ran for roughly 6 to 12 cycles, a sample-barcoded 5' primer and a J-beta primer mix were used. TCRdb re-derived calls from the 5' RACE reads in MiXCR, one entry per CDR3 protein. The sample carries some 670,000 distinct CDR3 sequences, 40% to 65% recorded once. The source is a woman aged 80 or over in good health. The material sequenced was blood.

CDR3 DNA sequence: TGTGCCGGTAGTATACCGGACAGCTCCTACGAGCAGTACTTC. Amino acid sequence: CAGSIPDSSYEQYF. The V and J genes are TRBV19 and TRBJ2-7, with TRBD1 as a possible D gene (6 bases). Germline-derived CDR1 and CDR2 are LNHDA and SQIVND (reference sequence). This CDR3 comprises 14 residues.